This TCR beta chain was observed in a study of blood T cell repertoires in COVID-19. Whole-study context: T cells, B-cell-depleted T cells, or PBMCs provided the cDNA or gDNA that served as material.

In the source study's methods: For nucleated cells, counts were estimated from reference gene primer amplification. Assay used: immunoSEQ multiplex PCR; TCRdb lists only in-frame clones, some missing. Clone size and V and J calls were adopted from that table, with D and trimming inferred from the DNA. Here the sample spans a few hundred thousand clones, about 81% being singletons. Germline V lookup: CDR1 SGHRS, CDR2 YFSETQ. Deletions cut 4 bases from V and 5 bases from J, with 15 bases between. The CDR3 runs to 14 residues. This chain links TRBV5-1 with TRBJ1-1; no clear D. This TCR was recovered from a woman aged 80 or older with COVID-19, enrolled during active disease. Sequencing was carried out using peripheral blood. The CDR3 bases are TGCGCCAGCAGCCCTCAGGCTATCGGTACTGAAGCTTTCTTT. Its translation is CASSPQAIGTEAFF.